This T cell receptor (beta chain) was documented in a study of shared clonotypes between healthy human individuals. Genomic DNA from each subset was divided evenly over several immunoSEQ plates. Clones were sequenced by immunoSEQ multiplex PCR, and TCRdb holds only the in-frame ones, with some missing. The table records about 1 million clones, 60% to 80% of them present only once. The CDR3 runs to 15 residues. Germline CDR1 and CDR2: SGHRS and YFSETQ. After removal of 4 bases from V and 1 base from J, the junction contained 5 bases not matched to a gene. Study-level findings and limits: With a handful of donors compared, approximately 5.5% of naive CD4 clonotypes were shared.

With respect to this clone: Its antigen is still unknown.

It was into CD45RA+ naive and CD45RA-negative memory subsets that the CD4+ cells were split. The V gene is TRBV5-1, the J gene TRBJ1-5; 7 bases map to TRBD1. The sequencing input was memory CD4+ T cells sorted from blood. Subset indicated: CD45RA-negative fraction. This clonotype originated in a man aged 18 to 30 in good health. CDR3 amino acids: CASSQEGASNQPQHF. CDR3 DNA: TGCGCCAGCAGCCAGGAGGGGGCGAGCAATCAGCCCCAGCATTTT.